One and the same sample provided the 16 T cell receptor beta chains below, sequenced in a study of blood T cell repertoires in COVID-19. The repertoire was sequenced with immunoSEQ multiplex PCR; TCRdb's copy has only in-frame clones and lacks some. The data hold approximately 230,000 clones, with about nine tenths observed a single time. Sequencing input: PBMCs or T cells enriched from blood (not recorded which). The receptors were sampled from a woman aged 18-29 years who had recovered from COVID-19.

This chain links TRBV7-8 with TRBJ1-5, with a tentative D call TRBD1 (5 bases). This CDR3 is built from 16 residues. The V gene lost 6 bases and the J gene lost 3 bases, with 18 bases spanning the gap. Germline V gene data show CDR1 as SGHVS and CDR2 as FQNEAQ. The CDR3 protein is CASSWGTPVDNQPQHF. The CDR3 coding sequence is TGTGCCAGCAGTTGGGGCACCCCGGTGGACAATCAGCCCCAGCATTTT.

The chain is built from TRBV29-1 and TRBJ1-2, with D hard to call. This CDR3 is built from 13 residues. Trimming left V 7 bases short and J 5 bases short, with 17 bases between. Germline V gene sequence: CDR1 SQVTM, CDR2 ANQGSEA. CDR3 sequence: CSAQKVGRYGYTF. The CDR3 DNA sequence: TGCAGCGCCCAAAAGGTGGGCCGGTATGGCTACACCTTC.

This clone was observed a few times. V usage is TRBV29-1 and J usage is TRBJ2-1, with TRBD2 identical over 11 bases. This CDR3 spans 17 amino acids. After removal of 3 bases from V and 4 bases from J, the junction contained 11 bases not matched to a gene. The V gene's germline CDR1 is SQVTM and CDR2 ANQGSEA. DNA for the CDR3: TGCAGCGTTGATGGGTCGGGACTAGCGGACTCATACAATGAGCAGTTCTTC. As protein: CSVDGSGLADSYNEQFF.

The CDR3 protein is CASSLTGVYGYTF. The CDR3 DNA reads TGCGCCAGCAGCTTGACAGGGGTCTATGGCTACACCTTC. The chain carries TRBV5-1 and TRBJ1-2, with 7 bases aligning to TRBD1. The CDR3 has 13 amino acids. The junction had 1 base not matched to a gene; V was cut back by 1 base and J by 4 bases. CDR1 and CDR2 from the germline V gene are SGHRS and YFSETQ.

This chain joins TRBV28 and TRBJ1-2; a weak D match, TRBD1 (6 bases). Germline V CDR1 and CDR2: MDHEN, SYDVKM. With 6 bases removed from V and 2 bases from J, the gap between germline ends came to 10 bases. The CDR3 covers 13 residues. The CDR3 protein is CASRYTGNYGYTF. The CDR3 nucleotides read TGTGCCAGCAGGTACACAGGGAACTATGGCTACACCTTC.

The gene calls are TRBV29-1 and TRBJ1-1; D is undetermined. Trimming removed 0 bases at V and 1 base at J, with 12 bases between. CDR3 length: 15 amino acids. Germline V CDR1 and CDR2: SQVTM, ANQGSEA. DNA for the CDR3: TGCAGCGTTGAAGATAGCGGCGGGGAGAACACTGAAGCTTTCTTT. Translation: CSVEDSGGENTEAFF.

The chain links TRBV11-2 to TRBJ1-6; weak D call: TRBD1 (5 bases). This CDR3 is 15 amino acids long. CDR1 and CDR2 from the germline V gene are SGHAT and FQNNGV. Between the trimmed V and J ends, which lost 1 base and 19 bases, there was a span of 23 bases. The CDR3 loop is CASSLVGGQGPQSHF. In DNA, the CDR3 is TGTGCCAGCAGCTTAGTTGGAGGGCAGGGACCCCAGAGTCACTTT. Together with reference TRBV11-2 and TRBJ1-6, the CDR3 gives the full variable domain: EAGVAQSPRYKIIEKRQSVAFWCNPISGHATLYWYQQILGQGPKLLIQFQNNGVVDDSQLPKDRFSAERLKGVDSTLKIQPAKLEDSAVYLCASSLVGGQGPQSHFGNGTRLTVT.

CDR3 sequence (DNA): TGTGCCAGCAGCGTCCAGACAGGGGGCCCCTATGGCTACACCTTC. Translation: CASSVQTGGPYGYTF. This chain uses TRBV9 with TRBJ1-2; 10 positions agree with TRBD1. V was pared by 2 bases and J by 4 bases, with 5 bases of the junction left unmatched. Germline values: CDR1 SGDLS, CDR2 YYNGEE. The CDR3 loop spans 15 amino acids.

The genes are TRBV6-5 and TRBJ1-5; TRBD1 might be the D (5 bases). V lost 8 bases and J lost 3, with 14 bases in between. The CDR3 extends over 14 amino acids. CDR1 and CDR2 (germline): MNHEY, SVGAGI. CDR3 sequence reads: CASVGRANNQPQHF. CDR3 bases: TGTGCCAGCGTCGGCAGGGCCAACAATCAGCCCCAGCATTTT.

The chain carries TRBV12-3 or TRBV12-4 and TRBJ1-5; D not resolved. V gave up 6 bases and J gave up 0 bases, with 6 bases separating them. There are 13 residues in the CDR3. The CDR3 sequence: CASSPNSNQPQHF. The CDR3 DNA reads TGTGCCAGCAGCCCTAATAGCAATCAGCCCCAGCATTTT.

The V call is TRBV2, the J call TRBJ2-1, with TRBD2 matching 9 bases. The trim removed 2 bases at V and 2 bases at J, leaving 13 bases unmatched. Germline V gene sequence: CDR1 SNHLY, CDR2 FYNNEI. The CDR3 contains 19 residues. The CDR3 nucleotides are TGTGCCAGCAGTGAACTGCCCGCGGGGGGGCCTCGCGCCTACAATGAGCAGTTCTTC. Its translation is CASSELPAGGPRAYNEQFF.

The genes are TRBV5-4 and TRBJ2-7; TRBD1 agrees at 9 bases. Per the germline V gene, CDR1 is SGHNT and CDR2 is YYREEE (reference sequence). V was pared by 4 bases and J by 3 bases, with 8 bases of the junction left unmatched. The CDR3 loop spans 15 amino acids. CDR3 protein: CASSRRDRVRYEQYF. The CDR3 nucleotides read TGTGCCAGCAGCCGGAGGGACAGGGTCCGCTACGAGCAGTACTTC.

The rearrangement joins TRBV6-5 to TRBJ1-4; D is undetermined. V gave up 0 bases and J gave up 4 bases, with 9 bases separating them. The CDR3 covers 15 residues. The germline V gene encodes CDR1 MNHEY and CDR2 SVGAGI. This CDR3 reads CASSYSGGSNEKLFF. In DNA form, the CDR3 reads TGTGCCAGCAGTTACTCGGGAGGGAGTAATGAAAAACTGTTTTTT.

This sequence joins TRBV11-2 and TRBJ1-3; D call uncertain. CDR1 is SGHAT, CDR2 FQNNGV, per germline. The germline V and J ends were trimmed by 1 base and 3 bases, with 10 bases remaining between them. The CDR3 spans 15 residues. The CDR3 region has the DNA TGTGCCAGCAGCTTAGGTGGCGGGAGTGGAAACACCATATATTTT. Translated, it gives CASSLGGGSGNTIYF.

CDR3 loop: CASGTLTSRITEAFF. DNA for the CDR3: TGTGCCAGCGGGACACTTACCTCCAGGATTACTGAAGCTTTCTTT. The chain joins TRBV28 to TRBJ1-1; D possibly corresponds to TRBD1 (6 bases). Looked up from germline, CDR1 is MDHEN and CDR2 is SYDVKM. V was trimmed by 8 bases and J by 5 bases, leaving 21 bases between them. The CDR3 length is 15 residues.

V usage is TRBV5-1 and J usage is TRBJ2-1, with 7 nucleotides matching TRBD2. V lost 4 bases to trimming and J lost 6 bases; unmatched junction nucleotides: 13. Germline V gene sequence: CDR1 SGHRS, CDR2 YFSETQ. The CDR3 totals 16 residues. The CDR3, as DNA: TGCGCCAGCAGCAGAACTAGCGCCCGCTTGGGCAATGAGCAGTTCTTC. Translation: CASSRTSARLGNEQFF.